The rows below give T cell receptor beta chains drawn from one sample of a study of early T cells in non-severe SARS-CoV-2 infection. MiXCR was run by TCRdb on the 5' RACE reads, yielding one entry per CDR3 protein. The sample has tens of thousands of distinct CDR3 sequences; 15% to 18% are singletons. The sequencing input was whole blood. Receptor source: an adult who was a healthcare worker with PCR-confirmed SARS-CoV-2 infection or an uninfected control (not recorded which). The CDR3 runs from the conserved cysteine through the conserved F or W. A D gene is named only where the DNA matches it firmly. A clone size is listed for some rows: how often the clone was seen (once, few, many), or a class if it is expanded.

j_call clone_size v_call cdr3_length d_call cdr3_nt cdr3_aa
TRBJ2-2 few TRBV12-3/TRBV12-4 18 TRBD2 TGTGCCAGCAGTTTATCGGGACTAGCGGGGGTGAACACCGGGGAGCTGTTTTTT CASSLSGLAGVNTGELFF
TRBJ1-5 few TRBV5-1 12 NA TGCGCCAGCAGGAGGGGGGATCAGCCCCAGCATTTT CASRRGDQPQHF
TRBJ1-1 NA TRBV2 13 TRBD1 TGTGCCAGCATCCAGGGGGCGCTCACTGAAGCTTTCTTT CASIQGALTEAFF
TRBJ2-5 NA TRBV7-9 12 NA TGTGCCAGCAGTAGGGGGTACGAGACCCAGTACTTC CASSRGYETQYF
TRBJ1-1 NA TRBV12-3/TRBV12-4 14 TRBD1 TGTGCCAGCAGTCCGGGACAGACGAACACTGAAGCTTTCTTT CASSPGQTNTEAFF
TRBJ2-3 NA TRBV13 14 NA TGTGCCAGCAGCTTAGATCTGGGCACAGATACGCAGTATTTT CASSLDLGTDTQYF
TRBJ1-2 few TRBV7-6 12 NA TGTGCCAGCAGCTTGGGCGACTATGGCTACACCTTC CASSLGDYGYTF
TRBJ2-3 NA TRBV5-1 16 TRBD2 TGCGCCAGCAGCTATAGCGGGAGTGGGAGCACAGATACGCAGTATTTT CASSYSGSGSTDTQYF
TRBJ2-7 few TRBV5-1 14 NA TGCGCCAGCAGCTTGCACAGGGCCCCCTACGAGCAGTACTTC CASSLHRAPYEQYF
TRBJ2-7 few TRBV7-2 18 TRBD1 TGTGCCAGCAGCTTAGTAGGGGGGACAGGGGGCGCCTCCTACGAGCAGTACTTC CASSLVGGTGGASYEQYF